The 26 T cell receptor beta chains in this list originate from one sample, sequenced in a study of blood T cell repertoires in COVID-19 (TCRdb year 2020). Library preparation was by the immunoSEQ multiplex PCR assay. TCRdb carries this immuneACCESS record with in-frame sequences only. Its versions omit some clonotypes, under half of them owing to an unresolved V gene in the studies checked, with the rest unexplained. Within this sample are about 480,000 clones, with 88% of them counted one time only. The ten largest account for roughly 12% of the sample. Material: peripheral blood. Receptors originate from a woman between 45 and 60 years old with COVID-19, enrolled during active disease.

This chain joins TRBV5-1 and TRBJ1-6; weak D call: TRBD1 (6 bases). Trimming removed 0 bases at V and 9 bases at J, with 13 bases between. The CDR3 extends over 15 amino acids. Germline-derived CDR1 and CDR2 are SGHRS and YFSETQ. The CDR3 is CASSLEIEGGSPLHF. CDR3 DNA sequence: TGCGCCAGCAGCTTGGAGATCGAAGGGGGTTCACCCCTCCACTTT.

J is TRBJ2-1 and V is TRBV27; 7 bases agree with TRBD1. Germline CDR1 is MNHEY and CDR2 is SMNVEV (reference sequence). The V and J ends lost 8 bases and 5 bases, in that order; junction bases with no gene match: 6. This CDR3 has 13 amino acids. CDR3 protein: CASGPGTDNEQFF. The CDR3 DNA sequence: TGTGCCAGCGGACCAGGGACAGACAATGAGCAGTTCTTC.

V usage is TRBV7-8 and J usage is TRBJ1-4; 9 bases are a match to TRBD1. Trimming removed 3 bases from V and 7 bases from J; junction bases left unmatched: 6. The length of the CDR3 is 15 residues. Germline CDR1 reads SGHVS; CDR2 reads FQNEAQ. The CDR3 loop reads CASSLDTGGGEKLFF. In DNA form, the CDR3 reads TGTGCCAGCAGCTTGGACACAGGGGGCGGTGAAAAACTGTTTTTT. The full variable domain, with the rest looked up from reference TRBV7-8 and TRBJ1-4, is GAGVSQSPRYKVAKRGQDVALRCDPISGHVSLFWYQQALGQGPEFLTYFQNEAQLDKSGLPSDRFFAERPEGSVSTLKIQRTQQEDSAVYLCASSLDTGGGEKLFFGSGTQLSVL.

The rearrangement joins TRBV7-9 to TRBJ1-1; no clear D. Germline V gene sequence: CDR1 SEHNR, CDR2 FQNEAQ (reference sequence). V lost 5 bases, J lost 6 bases, and 10 bases lay in between. CDR3 length equals 12 residues. CDR3 in DNA: TGTGCCAGCAGCCGGGCGGGCGCTGAAGCTTTCTTT. Translating gives CASSRAGAEAFF.

The chain carries TRBV7-2 and TRBJ2-5; 9 bases line up with TRBD1. The ends lost 6 bases at V and 5 bases at J; junction bases unmatched: 13. The CDR3 totals 16 residues. Germline V CDR1 and CDR2: SGHTA, FQGNSA. CDR3: CASSYLGTGLWETQYF. The CDR3 nucleotides read TGTGCCAGCAGTTACCTCGGGACAGGGCTGTGGGAGACCCAGTACTTC.

The rearrangement links TRBV28 to TRBJ2-7; 8 positions agree with TRBD1. The CDR3 runs 14 residues. The J segment lost 2 bases and the V segment lost 6 bases, leaving 6 bases of the junction unmatched. Germline V gene data show CDR1 as MDHEN and CDR2 as SYDVKM. DNA for the CDR3: TGTGCCAGCAGGCGCAGGGGGCATCCCTACGAGCAGTACTTC. Its protein is CASRRRGHPYEQYF.

There are a few counts of this clone. The chain carries TRBV5-6 and TRBJ2-3, with unresolved D. Per germline, CDR1 SGHDT and CDR2 YYEEEE. The germline V and J ends were trimmed by 4 bases and 5 bases, with 17 bases remaining between them. This CDR3 is 15 amino acids long. The CDR3 DNA sequence: TGTGCCAGCAGCCCTGGCGGCGGCCCCGGAGATACGCAGTATTTT. This gives the protein CASSPGGGPGDTQYF.

This rearrangement joins TRBV6-5 to TRBJ2-3; 11 bases agree with TRBD2. CDR1 is MNHEY and CDR2 is SVGAGI in the germline V gene. J lost 3 bases, V lost 8 bases, and 7 bases had no gene match. The CDR3 sequence is 15 residues long. This CDR3 reads CASYVVAGGTDTQYF. The CDR3 region has the DNA TGTGCCAGCTATGTCGTAGCGGGGGGGACAGATACGCAGTATTTT.

This chain connects TRBV6-6 to TRBJ1-2; TRBD1 matches 7 bases. V gave up 7 bases and J gave up 4 bases; unmatched junction bases: 12. This CDR3 is 15 amino acids long. Germline CDR1 MNHNY, CDR2 SVGAGI (reference sequence). The CDR3 coding sequence is TGTGCCAGCACTCGCACTGGGGACAGCTTCTATGGCTACACCTTC. Residues: CASTRTGDSFYGYTF.

The V and J genes are TRBV27 and TRBJ2-2; tentative D call: TRBD1 (5 bases). The CDR3 runs 15 residues. Germline CDR1 and CDR2: MNHEY and SMNVEV (reference sequence). Trimming removed 1 base at V and 3 bases at J, with 9 bases between. CDR3 DNA sequence: TGTGCCAGCAGTTTATGGCAGGGCCACACCGGGGAGCTGTTTTTT. Its protein product is CASSLWQGHTGELFF.

This sequence joins TRBV19 and TRBJ2-5; D not certain. The germline V gene encodes CDR1 LNHDA and CDR2 SQIVND (reference sequence). With 4 bases removed from V and 4 bases from J, the gap between germline ends came to 10 bases. The CDR3 covers 13 residues. CDR3 in amino acids: CASSSNRGETQYF. CDR3 sequence (DNA): TGTGCCAGTAGTAGCAACCGCGGAGAGACCCAGTACTTC.

This clone was seen only a few times. This chain joins TRBV19 and TRBJ2-6; the match to TRBD2 covers 8 bases. The V and J ends lost 5 bases and 2 bases, in that order; junction bases with no gene match: 5. The CDR3 extends over 16 amino acids. Germline assignment: CDR1 LNHDA and CDR2 SQIVND (reference sequence). The CDR3 nucleotides read TGTGCCAGTAGTCCATCCGGGGGGGCTGGGGCCAACGTCCTGACTTTC. Its protein product is CASSPSGGAGANVLTF.

The genes are TRBV6-6 and TRBJ2-7; possible D gene TRBD1, 6 bases. CDR3 length: 14 amino acids. Trimming cost V 6 bases and J 7 bases, with 19 bases left between them. CDR1 and CDR2 (germline): MNHNY, SVGAGI (reference sequence). The DNA of the CDR3 is TGTGCCAGCAGACTGGGACACGACCTACGGGAGCAGTACTTC. The encoded protein is CASRLGHDLREQYF.

The chain links TRBV7-6 to TRBJ1-5; D not resolved. With 5 bases removed from V and 5 bases from J, the gap between germline ends came to 19 bases. Per the germline V gene, CDR1 is SGHVS and CDR2 is FNYEAQ. This CDR3 contains 16 residues. As DNA, the CDR3 is TGTGCCAGCAGCCCAACACCGGCGGAACGGTATCAGCCCCAGCATTTT. This gives the protein CASSPTPAERYQPQHF.

The V call is TRBV5-1, the J call TRBJ2-2, with D tentatively TRBD2 (5 bases). V dropped 3 bases and J dropped 1 base, with 13 bases sitting between them. The length of the CDR3 is 16 residues. Germline CDR1 SGHRS, CDR2 YFSETQ. For the CDR3, the DNA is TGCGCCAGCAGCTCGGCCGAGACTATGAACACCGGGGAGCTGTTTTTT. Translated: CASSSAETMNTGELFF.

CDR3 sequence reads: CASSLAGSYEQYF. The CDR3, as DNA: TGTGCCAGCAGCCTAGCGGGGTCCTACGAGCAGTACTTC. V and J are TRBV25-1 and TRBJ2-7; 9 nucleotides match TRBD2. Germline CDR1 MGHDK, CDR2 SYGVNS. Losses at the gene ends were 6 bases for V and 1 base for J; bases not matched to a gene: 1. The CDR3 is 13 residues long.

The chain uses TRBV29-1 and TRBJ2-1, with unresolved D. This CDR3 comprises 11 residues. CDR1 SQVTM and CDR2 ANQGSEA come from the germline V gene. The V gene lost 4 bases and the J gene lost 7 bases, with 8 bases spanning the gap. The CDR3 loop reads CSVGAPNEQFF. CDR3 coding DNA: TGCAGCGTTGGGGCGCCAAATGAGCAGTTCTTC.

The chain couples TRBV18 to TRBJ1-2; TRBD1 matches 8 bases. The ends lost 2 bases at V and 5 bases at J; junction bases unmatched: 10. The CDR3 extends over 16 amino acids. Germline V gene lookup returns CDR1 KGHSH and CDR2 LQKENI. In nucleotides, the CDR3 is TGTGCCAGCTCACCAAACTCCCGGGACAGGCGGTATGGCTACACCTTC. Translating it yields CASSPNSRDRRYGYTF.

V gene TRBV6-6 combines with J gene TRBJ1-4; no clear D gene. Germline CDR1 reads MNHNY; CDR2 reads SVGAGI (reference sequence). Between the trimmed V and J ends, which lost 6 bases and 8 bases, there was a span of 16 bases. The CDR3 is 14 residues long. CDR3 region: CASSPGAGGEKLFF. CDR3 DNA: TGTGCCAGCAGCCCAGGAGCAGGAGGGGAAAAACTGTTTTTT.

This chain connects TRBV15 to TRBJ2-2; TRBD2 aligns across 7 bases. J lost 4 bases, V lost 6 bases, and 5 bases had no gene match. Per germline, CDR1 LNHNV and CDR2 YYDKDF (reference sequence). CDR3 size: 14 residues. CDR3 coding DNA: TGTGCCACCAGATGGGGGGGTGGCACCGGGGAGCTGTTTTTT. Protein sequence: CATRWGGGTGELFF.

With respect to this clone: Sequence at one end of the junction differs from germline and may be a read error. This rearrangement joins TRBV4-1 to TRBJ2-7, with D possibly being TRBD1 (8 bases). This CDR3 region has 13 residues. The germline V gene has CDR1 MGHRA and CDR2 YSYEKL. CDR3 protein: CASSQDEGGTGRF. DNA for the CDR3: TGCGCCAGCAGCCAAGACGAGGGGGGGACAGGACGCTTC.

CDR3 coding DNA: TGTGCCGTCGGTAGGCGGGGGGGAGTACGCGAGCAGTACTTC. Its protein product is CAVGRRGGVREQYF. This chain joins TRBV2 and TRBJ2-7; the match to TRBD2 covers 9 bases. CDR3 length equals 14 residues. Germline-derived CDR1 and CDR2 are SNHLY and FYNNEI. V lost 11 bases to trimming and J lost 6 bases; unmatched junction nucleotides: 14.

This chain uses TRBV4-1 with TRBJ1-6; TRBD1 agrees at 9 bases. J was trimmed by 4 bases and V by 1 base; bases with no gene match: 11. The germline gives CDR1 MGHRA, CDR2 YSYEKL. This CDR3 region has 19 residues. CDR3 in DNA: TGCGCCAGCAGCCAAGGGACAGGGGTAGGGTGGGGATATAATTCACCCCTCCACTTT. This gives the protein CASSQGTGVGWGYNSPLHF.

J is TRBJ1-2 and V is TRBV30; D is undetermined. Germline values: CDR1 GTSNPN, CDR2 SVGIG (reference sequence). V was pared by 1 base and J by 6 bases, with 12 bases between. The CDR3 extends over 13 amino acids. In DNA, the CDR3 is TGTGCCTGGAGTGGTTCAGGCGACCATGGCTACACCTTC. This encodes CAWSGSGDHGYTF.

This chain joins TRBV6-5 and TRBJ2-7, with a tentative D call TRBD2 (5 bases). The CDR3 covers 14 residues. Germline CDR1 and CDR2: MNHEY and SVGAGI. The V end was cut by 7 bases, the J end by 2 bases, with 15 bases between. The CDR3 DNA is TGTGCCAGCACTAGCCCGGGCGATACCTACGAGCAGTACTTC. Translating it yields CASTSPGDTYEQYF.

The rearrangement joins TRBV30 to TRBJ1-1, with 9 bases lining up with TRBD1. Germline values: CDR1 GTSNPN, CDR2 SVGIG (reference sequence). The V gene end was trimmed by 8 bases and the J gene end by 0 bases; junction bases not matched to a gene: 4. There are 13 residues in the CDR3. CDR3 sequence (DNA): TGTGCCGGCCACAGGGGGCTGAACACTGAAGCTTTCTTT. Translation gives CAGHRGLNTEAFF. Supplemented by reference TRBV30 and TRBJ1-1, the full variable domain reads SQTIHQWPATLVQPVGSPLSLECTVEGTSNPNLYWYRQAAGRGLQLLFYSVGIGQISSEVPQNLSASRPQDRQFILSSKKLLLSDSGFYLCAGHRGLNTEAFFGQGTRLTVV.